These 30 T cell receptor beta chains were sequenced from one sample in a study of neurological immune-mediated disorders. TCRdb reanalysed the 5' RACE reads using MiXCR and keeps one entry per CDR3 protein. The profile shows approximately 20,000 distinct CDR3 sequences, 7.5% of them singletons. Sequencing was performed on CD8+ T cells from blood. These receptors were collected from a woman aged 25-40 years with HTLV-1-associated myelopathy (HAM/TSP).

This clonotype was found many times. The chain employs TRBV15 and TRBJ1-5; D ambiguous. Germline lookup yields CDR1 LNHNV and CDR2 YYDKDF (reference sequence). V lost 0 bases, J lost 5 bases, and 14 bases lay in between. This CDR3 has 16 amino acids. CDR3 in DNA: TGTGCCACCAGCAGAGAGGCGGACGGTGGGCATCAGCCCCAGCATTTT. The encoded protein is CATSREADGGHQPQHF.

The chain couples TRBV19 to TRBJ2-7; perhaps D is TRBD1 or TRBD2 (5 bases each). There are 15 residues in the CDR3. Germline V CDR1 and CDR2: LNHDA, SQIVND (reference sequence). Trimming left V 6 bases short and J 11 bases short, with 26 bases between. The CDR3 coding sequence is TGTGCCAGTAGCCCACAGGACTTACCAACATACAAGAAGTACTTC. Translation: CASSPQDLPTYKKYF.

This clonotype has a count of ten or more. V and J are TRBV27 and TRBJ2-3; D not certain. V was clipped by 5 bases and J by 12 bases, with 6 bases between them. The length of the CDR3 is 9 residues. The V gene's germline CDR1 is MNHEY and CDR2 SMNVEV (reference sequence). CDR3 protein: CASSLRQYF. The DNA for the CDR3 is TGTGCCAGCAGTCTCCGCCAGTATTTT.

This clonotype showed up many times. The V call is TRBV5-1, the J call TRBJ1-1, with 10 nucleotides matching TRBD1. V lost 4 bases and J lost 5; bases outside the gene matches: 2. CDR3 length: 13 amino acids. CDR1 is SGHRS, CDR2 YFSETQ, per germline. The CDR3 region is CASSRDRGTEAFF. The CDR3 coding sequence is TGCGCCAGCAGCCGGGACAGGGGTACTGAAGCTTTCTTT.

This clonotype was seen only a few times. The chain combines TRBV29-1 with TRBJ2-1, with D tentatively TRBD1 or TRBD2 (6 bases each). The CDR3 has 12 residues. Germline CDR1 reads SQVTM; CDR2 reads ANQGSEA. V was shortened by 7 bases and J by 8 bases, with 15 bases between the two germline ends. The CDR3 loop is CSAGTGTYEQFF. For the CDR3, the DNA is TGCAGCGCTGGCACAGGGACTTATGAGCAGTTCTTC.

This clonotype was recorded at least ten times. This chain connects TRBV6-2 or TRBV6-3 to TRBJ2-3; 7 positions match TRBD2. The CDR3 consists of 14 residues. The J segment lost 5 bases and the V segment lost 4 bases, leaving 6 bases of the junction unmatched. Germline CDR1 MNHEY, CDR2 SVGEGT. CDR3 in amino acids: CASSSRAGRDTQYF. DNA for the CDR3: TGTGCCAGCAGTTCCCGAGCGGGGAGAGATACGCAGTATTTT.

The table lists this clonotype with many counts. The chain is built from TRBV5-1 and TRBJ1-1; D call uncertain. Germline assignment: CDR1 SGHRS and CDR2 YFSETQ. CDR3 length equals 14 residues. V was clipped by 4 bases and J by 1 base, with 11 bases between them. DNA of the CDR3: TGCGCCAGCAGCGCCCGGACGGAGAACACTGAAGCTTTCTTT. Protein: CASSARTENTEAFF.

In this sample, this clonotype turned up many times. The CDR3 here is CASSQETLVGGDTGELFF. The CDR3 DNA reads as TGTGCCAGCAGCCAAGAGACGCTGGTGGGGGGGGACACCGGGGAGCTGTTTTTT. The rearrangement uses TRBV3-1 and TRBJ2-2; 7 nucleotides line up with TRBD2. The CDR3 is 18 amino acids. J lost 3 bases, V lost 0 bases, and 10 bases had no gene match. CDR1 and CDR2 (germline): LGHDT, YNNKEL (reference sequence).

In this sample, this clonotype turned up many times. This chain connects TRBV20-1 to TRBJ1-2; D is uncertain. The ends were cut back, 2 bases at V and 2 bases at J, with 9 bases in the middle. CDR1 is DFQATT and CDR2 is SNEGSKA in the germline V gene (reference sequence). The CDR3 is 13 residues long. CDR3 DNA sequence: TGCAGTGCTAGACCCCCAGAAAACTATGGCTACACCTTC. This sequence encodes CSARPPENYGYTF.

This clonotype was observed many times. The chain carries TRBV10-3 and TRBJ2-7; 8 nucleotides match TRBD1. The CDR3 length is 15 residues. Germline V gene data show CDR1 as ENHRY and CDR2 as SYGVKD. The V gene end was trimmed by 0 bases and the J gene end by 2 bases; junction bases not matched to a gene: 3. In DNA form, the CDR3 reads TGTGCCATCAGTGAGTCACAGGGGGTCCCCTACGAGCAGTACTTC. Encoded protein: CAISESQGVPYEQYF.

This clonotype has at least ten counts. The rearrangement links TRBV5-6 to TRBJ2-7; 7 bases match TRBD1. The CDR3 contains 15 residues. The germline gives CDR1 SGHDT, CDR2 YYEEEE. V gave up 0 bases and J gave up 3 bases; unmatched junction bases: 6. CDR3 bases: TGTGCCAGCAGCTTGGTGGGACAGAATAACTACGAGCAGTACTTC. Translated: CASSLVGQNNYEQYF.

This clonotype was counted at least ten times. The chain joins TRBV29-1 to TRBJ2-2; the D is unclear. CDR1 and CDR2 from the germline V gene are SQVTM and ANQGSEA. The CDR3 spans 12 residues. The ends were cut back, 5 bases at V and 5 bases at J, with 9 bases in the middle. CDR3 nucleotides: TGCAGCGTTATTACCCGAACCGGGGAGCTGTTTTTT. Encoded protein: CSVITRTGELFF.

CDR3 loop: CAWGDGRNTEAFF. The CDR3 bases are TGTGCCTGGGGGGACGGACGGAACACTGAAGCTTTCTTT. The chain has TRBV30 and TRBJ1-1; tentative D call: TRBD1 (5 bases). CDR1 is GTSNPN, CDR2 SVGIG, per germline (reference sequence). The CDR3 loop spans 13 amino acids. The V and J ends lost 5 bases and 1 base respectively, with 11 bases between them. Together with reference TRBV30 and TRBJ1-1, the CDR3 gives the full variable domain: SQTIHQWPATLVQPVGSPLSLECTVEGTSNPNLYWYRQAAGRGLQLLFYSVGIGQISSEVPQNLSASRPQDRQFILSSKKLLLSDSGFYLCAWGDGRNTEAFFGQGTRLTVV.

Ten or more counts support this clonotype. The chain carries TRBV20-1 and TRBJ1-2; 10 bases align to TRBD1. Germline CDR1 is DFQATT and CDR2 is SNEGSKA (reference sequence). V lost 0 bases to trimming and J lost 5 bases; unmatched junction nucleotides: 6. This CDR3 has 15 residues. DNA of the CDR3: TGCAGTGCTAGAGACGCGGACAGGGGGTGGTATGGCTACACCTTC. Its protein product is CSARDADRGWYGYTF.

The sample holds many counts of this clonotype. V usage is TRBV6-5 and J usage is TRBJ1-1, with D possibly matching TRBD1 (6 bases). Trimming stripped 0 bases from V and 3 bases from J, with 14 bases between. In germline, CDR1 is MNHEY, CDR2 SVGAGI. The CDR3 is made up of 16 amino acids. In DNA, the CDR3 is TGTGCCAGCAGTTACTCGCCCAGGGGTAGTTACACTGAAGCTTTCTTT. Protein sequence: CASSYSPRGSYTEAFF.

In its sample, this clonotype was seen many times. The chain uses TRBV20-1 and TRBJ1-2; D is perhaps TRBD1 (6 bases). The germline CDR1 and CDR2 sequences are DFQATT and SNEGSKA (reference sequence). The CDR3 is 14 residues long. V gave up 1 base and J gave up 1 base, with 10 bases separating them. CDR3 sequence (DNA): TGCAGTGCTAGAGGGACAGTTCTTAACTATGGCTACACCTTC. This codes for CSARGTVLNYGYTF.

This clonotype was recorded at least ten times. This sequence joins TRBV7-9 and TRBJ2-3; D not certain. Germline V CDR1 and CDR2: SEHNR, FQNEAQ (reference sequence). This CDR3 contains 12 residues. With 3 bases removed from V and 1 base from J, the gap between germline ends came to 2 bases. The CDR3 DNA reads as TGTGCCAGCAGCTTTCGCACAGATACGCAGTATTTT. Its translation: CASSFRTDTQYF.

By proportion, this clonotype is medium-sized. V gene TRBV2 combines with J gene TRBJ1-4; D possibly corresponds to TRBD1 (5 bases). V shed 5 bases and J shed 7 bases, with 14 bases lying between them. Germline assignment: CDR1 SNHLY and CDR2 FYNNEI. The CDR3 is 14 residues long. CDR3 nucleotide sequence: TGTGCCAGCAGTTCCGGGACTTCCCCTGAAAAACTGTTTTTT. Encoded protein: CASSSGTSPEKLFF. The full variable domain, completed using reference TRBV2 and TRBJ1-4, is EPEVTQTPSHQVTQMGQEVILRCVPISNHLYFYWYRQILGQKVEFLVSFYNNEISEKSEIFDDQFSVERPDGSNFTLKIRSTKLEDSAMYFCASSSGTSPEKLFFGSGTQLSVL.

The chain links TRBV20-1 to TRBJ2-7; 8 positions agree with TRBD2. Germline values: CDR1 DFQATT, CDR2 SNEGSKA (reference sequence). J lost 7 bases, V lost 6 bases, and 11 bases had no gene match. This CDR3 spans 13 amino acids. CDR3 in amino acids: CSARTPGGREQYF. The CDR3 DNA is TGCAGTGCAAGGACCCCGGGGGGGAGAGAGCAGTACTTC.

The table lists this clonotype with many counts. J is TRBJ2-2 and V is TRBV27, with 7 bases matching TRBD1. J was trimmed by 4 bases and V by 4 bases; bases with no gene match: 3. CDR3 length: 14 residues. CDR1 MNHEY and CDR2 SMNVEV come from the germline V gene (reference sequence). CDR3: CASSSTGVTGELFF. The CDR3, as DNA: TGTGCCAGCAGTTCAACAGGGGTCACCGGGGAGCTGTTTTTT.

This clonotype was observed a handful of times. The chain recombines TRBV12-3 or TRBV12-4 with TRBJ1-2; D is uncertain. The CDR3 spans 15 residues. V was pared by 4 bases and J by 4 bases, with 16 bases between. CDR3 protein: CASSYSPGSLYGYTF. The CDR3 DNA sequence: TGTGCCAGCAGTTATAGCCCCGGGTCCCTCTATGGCTACACCTTC.

This clonotype is medium-sized (0.01 to 0.1%) within its sample. The chain recombines TRBV30 with TRBJ2-2, with no clear D. V lost 0 bases and J 3 bases, leaving 5 bases between the germline ends. The germline CDR1 and CDR2 sequences are GTSNPN and SVGIG (reference sequence). CDR3 size: 13 residues. Here the CDR3 DNA reads TGTGCCTGGAGTGTACGTGACACCGGGGAGCTGTTTTTT. This sequence encodes CAWSVRDTGELFF.

This clonotype has a count of ten or more. The V call is TRBV3-1, the J call TRBJ1-1; D is unresolved. The germline CDR1 and CDR2 sequences are LGHDT and YNNKEL (reference sequence). V was trimmed by 0 bases and J by 7 bases, leaving 18 bases between them. This CDR3 comprises 16 residues. The CDR3 coding sequence is TGTGCCAGCAGCCAAGATCGGTGGGTGGAAAGAGATGAAGCTTTCTTT. It encodes CASSQDRWVERDEAFF.

This clonotype was observed many times. The chain has TRBV20-1 and TRBJ2-7; 10 bases match TRBD1. The CDR3 is 14 amino acids. V trimming: 3 bases; J trimming: 3 bases; junction bases outside the gene matches: 5. The germline CDR1 and CDR2 sequences are DFQATT and SNEGSKA (reference sequence). CDR3 loop: CSARGQGSIYEQYF. DNA of the CDR3: TGCAGTGCTAGGGGACAGGGGAGCATCTACGAGCAGTACTTC.

In nucleotides, the CDR3 is TGTGCCATCAAGGAGGGGGGCCGGGATGGCTACACCTTC. Translation: CAIKEGGRDGYTF. This sequence joins TRBV10-3 and TRBJ1-2; perhaps TRBD1 as D (6 bases). Germline CDR1 and CDR2: ENHRY and SYGVKD. There are 13 residues in the CDR3. Trimming stripped 7 bases from V and 6 bases from J, with 15 bases between.

This clonotype was seen many times. Its ends do not fully match the called genes, so a read error is possible. This chain links TRBV20-1 with TRBJ1-2; D is uncertain. From germline, CDR1 is DFQATT and CDR2 SNEGSKA (reference sequence). The CDR3 has 9 amino acids. The CDR3 protein is CSAPEIPSF. The CDR3 nucleotides read TGCAGTGCTCCAGAGATTCCGTCCTTC.

This clonotype was seen repeatedly, ten times or more. The chain carries TRBV9 and TRBJ2-3; 7 nucleotides match TRBD2. The J segment lost 2 bases and the V segment lost 2 bases, leaving 5 bases of the junction unmatched. There are 15 residues in the CDR3. Germline V gene lookup returns CDR1 SGDLS and CDR2 YYNGEE. CDR3 coding DNA: TGTGCCAGCAGCGTCGCCGGGACTAACACAGATACGCAGTATTTT. Translated, it gives CASSVAGTNTDTQYF.

This clonotype occurred many times. The chain is built from TRBV6-5 and TRBJ2-3; D perhaps matches TRBD2 (5 bases). The CDR3 runs 15 residues. V was shortened by 8 bases and J by 0 bases, with 15 bases between the two germline ends. Germline lookup yields CDR1 MNHEY and CDR2 SVGAGI. The CDR3, as DNA: TGTGCCAGCCTACTCAGCGGAGCTAGCACAGATACGCAGTATTTT. It is translated as CASLLSGASTDTQYF.

This clonotype occurred many times. V is TRBV5-1 and J is TRBJ2-1; TRBD2 is a possible D gene (6 bases). The CDR3 is 11 residues long. The germline V gene encodes CDR1 SGHRS and CDR2 YFSETQ. V was clipped by 2 bases and J by 10 bases, with 7 bases between them. The CDR3 spells CASSFGGEQFF. CDR3 in DNA: TGCGCCAGCAGCTTCGGGGGAGAGCAGTTCTTC.

This clonotype showed up many times. CDR3 loop: CASSESGGNTEAFF. The CDR3 DNA follows: TGCGCCAGCAGTGAGTCGGGGGGGAACACTGAAGCTTTCTTT. J is TRBJ1-1 and V is TRBV10-2, with D tentatively TRBD1 (5 bases). The CDR3 has 14 residues. The V gene lost 0 bases and the J gene lost 1 base, with 6 bases spanning the gap. Germline lookup yields CDR1 WSHSY and CDR2 SAAADI.